This T cell receptor beta chain comes out of a study of cytomegalovirus exposure and HLA in healthy donors (dated by TCRdb to the late 2010s). As for the study more broadly: An earlier analysis of approximately 590 of the donors reported about 250 Gb of sequence data and some 120 million unique TCR beta sequences from 150 million to 200 million T cells. About 280 gigabases of sequencing data and around 85 million unique TCR sequences made up an early release that covered approximately 620 HLA-typed donors. Among the roughly 400 genotyped donors, about 83% belonged to the genetic ancestry cluster associated with self-reported Caucasian donors. The study was designed to test whether signatures of past pathogen exposure could be identified by cataloging public T cell receptors. Using immunosequencing, the study profiled T cell repertoires from some 670 subjects and related those repertoires to cytomegalovirus serostatus. In addition to the first cohort of roughly 700 subjects, a separate validation cohort of 100 to 150 different subjects was used. To predict cytomegalovirus infection status, the study combined high-throughput TCR immunosequencing, statistical association of individual TCRs with disease status, and machine learning. To study patterns of TCR occurrence, a later analysis re-analyzed previously published TCR beta repertoires from 700 or so donors and added high-resolution HLA genotyping. Rather than drawing on any new phenotypic data, the later analysis identified candidate immune exposures from TCR beta sequences and the way those sequences occurred across donors. In an earlier analysis of about 590 of the donors, high-throughput TCR beta sequencing was used to judge whether each TCR beta V gene segment behaved as functional or pseudogenic. Donor age, sex, ethnicity and CMV serostatus were collected together with the repertoire data. Genome-wide SNP genotypes for about 60% of the 666 donors were used in a later genetic analysis, which treated that subset as a discovery cohort. Every repertoire in the discovery cohort had been generated on one and the same sequencing platform. HLA typing covered class I and class II loci at four-digit resolution. The number of donors typed differed by locus, with roughly 629-640 for A, B, C, DRB1 and DQB1, around 560 for DQA1, approximately 570 for DPA1, and 450 to 480 for DPB1. Because of strong linkage in the cohort, four to six DR-DQ haplotypes were treated as single units for association and clustering. Across 300 to 400 genotyped donors of the cohort, an average of about 240,000 unique TCR beta nucleotide sequences per donor were sequenced, and 15% to 20% of those sequences were non-productive. What the research found in general, with its limitations: The classifier was reported to diagnose cytomegalovirus status with high specificity and sensitivity in both the original and validation cohorts. The presence/absence analyses assumed that sequencing depth was roughly uniform across donors, and that assumption may not be true. In the study, some 180 TCR beta chains were listed as associated with cytomegalovirus. In an earlier analysis of some 500 of the donors, most TCR beta V segments appeared in productive rearrangements about 87% or about 30% of the time, broadly matching IMGT annotations. A later genetic analysis reported fewer N-insertions in productive TCRs among donors in an Asian-associated ancestry cluster than the roughly 620-donor mean. In a later analysis, HLA-associated TCR beta chains were found to be more clonally expanded and to have lower generation probabilities than equally common non-associated chains. Most TCR sequences were seen in very few donors, while some public TCRs were found in many individuals. A later analysis reported that several top co-occurrence clusters appeared linked to parvovirus B19, influenza, CMV and Epstein-Barr virus. A further reported finding was that TCR beta sequences accurately predicted the HLA-A and HLA-B alleles for most subjects in the first cohort. A cluster of highly shared sequence variants was judged likely to represent a technical artifact of the sequencing pipeline. Roughly 17 rarely observed V segments, including chromosome 9 orphons, were excluded from the earlier analysis of a few hundred of the donors because counts were too low. Correlated functional status among segregating V segments might reflect linkage disequilibrium, but an unknown experimental factor could not be ruled out. Strong co-occurrence of HLA alleles, especially DR and DQ, made assigning TCR associations to individual alleles difficult. Specific HLA alleles were associated with some 15,000 TCR beta sequences at a false discovery rate of 0.05 in a later analysis. In a later analysis, TCR association rates were found to vary across HLA loci, with the most associated TCRs seen for DRB1 alleles and the fewest for HLA-C alleles. Only TCR beta chains were sequenced in this cohort, and the absence of alpha or paired-chain data limited detectable features. In a later genetic analysis, a missense DCLRE1C variant was associated with V-gene and J-gene trimming of TCR beta chains, and the association was replicated in an independent cohort. The authors suggested that the approach could potentially be extended to other disease states and immunological phenotypes. Most CMV-associated TCR beta chains appeared to be HLA-restricted in a later analysis, and the HLA associations seemed to be driven largely by CMV exposure. Three of the identified cytomegalovirus-associated TCR beta chains were confirmed in vitro to be specific for cytomegalovirus antigens. Some IMGT-functional V segments, including TRBV6-2 and TRBV6-3, could not be distinguished by the 87-base-pair reads and were therefore excluded. Because HLA typing was unavailable for some donors at each locus, only the typed subset was used in association tests. Immune exposure information for the cohort was limited to CMV serostatus.

The CDR1 and CDR2 encoded by the germline V gene are SQVTM and ANQGSEA. V loses 5 bases, J loses 6 bases, and the germline ends lie 17 bases apart. The cysteine opens and the phenylalanine closes a CDR3 of 14 amino acids. Only the CDR3 region is kept as DNA, spanning 42 bases read in frame from base 1. Comment on this clone: Its antigen is not yet known. No base qualities exist here, and no much larger clone lies one base off it.

Library creation used the immunoSEQ multiplex PCR assay. The multiplex PCR relied on a mix of 60 forward primers for TCR Vbeta segments and 13 reverse primers for TCR Jbeta segments. The CDR3 region of rearranged TCR beta genes was amplified from genomic DNA with a multiplex PCR assay. On the Illumina HiSeq System, the amplified TCR beta libraries were sequenced as 87-base-pair reads. Per the source publication's procedure: Across the 670 or so repertoires, a later analysis counted 80 million or so unique TCR beta chains, roughly 11 million of which were shared by at least two donors. Raw reads were error-corrected and collapsed into unique sequences with a nearest-neighbor algorithm that merged closely related sequences to remove PCR and sequencing errors. Alignment of CDR3 sequences to IMGT reference sequences was used to assign V, D and J gene segments. For a sequence to be retained, a match of at least six nucleotides to both a V gene segment and a J gene segment was required. Rearrangements were called productive when the CDR3 lacked stop codons and stayed in frame with V and J; all others were non-productive. Following IMGT convention, CDR3 was defined as the stretch from the second conserved V-encoded cysteine to the conserved J-encoded phenylalanine. The earlier analysis of approximately 590 of the donors excluded any sequence lacking an unambiguous match to a single V gene segment. An earlier analysis of 587 of the donors called V segments functional above 56.7% productive rearrangements and segregating when the between-donor standard deviation exceeded 5%. A statistical classification framework was built to diagnose cytomegalovirus status from the catalog of TCR beta chain sequences. In a later analysis, TCR nucleotide sequences were compared against IMGT/GENE-DB human TR gene sequences so that V and J genes could be assigned. The TCRdist pipeline was used in a later analysis to assign CDR3 sequences and most-parsimonious VDJ recombination scenarios. A later analysis defined each TCR beta chain by its CDR3 amino acid sequence plus V-gene family, and excluded reads lacking a unique V-gene family. To address suspected cross-contamination and a sequencing artifact, a later analysis removed under 600 highly shared, low-generation-probability nucleotide sequences. For each public chain, a later analysis derived a clonal expansion index from normalized ranks of inferred template counts within each repertoire. In a later analysis, generation probabilities were computed using a VDJ recombination model fitted to out-of-frame rearrangements, and the results were checked against IGoR. In a later analysis, TCR-TCR, TCR-HLA and TCR-CMV co-occurrence was scored with hypergeometric tests, and a repertoire-size bias correction was applied to TCR pairs. To estimate false discovery rates, a later analysis permuted the HLA or CMV assignments 20 times. A later analysis grouped co-occurring TCRs with DBSCAN, adding TCRdist sequence similarity when clustering within HLA-allele-positive subsets. Repertoires with fewer than 30,000 or more than 120,000 public chains were left out of co-occurrence clustering, as were five repertoires with anomalous nucleotide sharing. As stored in TCRdb, this immuneACCESS dataset retains in-frame rearrangements with V and J assigned. A fraction of the clones does not appear; measured against another copy, unresolved V genes explain less than half of the discrepancy, and the remainder lacks a known reason. The V and J calls and clone size were taken over from that table, and D and trimming were inferred from the DNA. This sample lists approximately 150,000 clones; about 80% were detected once. Approximately 4.5% of the sample is held by the ten biggest clonotypes.

In total, approximately 700 healthy bone marrow donors made up the cohort. At the time of sampling, all cohort members were nominally healthy, though unrecorded immune exposures were likely present. The donor was CMV seronegative and was included in the group of under 450 seronegative cohort members. Each donor provided a peripheral blood sample, and peripheral blood mononuclear cells were used for TCR beta sequencing. Genomic DNA was extracted from the blood cell samples with the Qiagen DNeasy Blood Extraction Kit. The V and J genes are TRBV29-1 and TRBJ2-1; perhaps TRBD1 is the D gene, with 5 bases matching. Sequenced sample: PBMCs. The sequence was collected from a young man in good health and CMV-seronegative. The CDR3 reads CSVSRSPGLNEQFF. The DNA sequence is TGCAGCGTTTCCCGCAGCCCAGGGCTCAATGAGCAGTTCTTC.